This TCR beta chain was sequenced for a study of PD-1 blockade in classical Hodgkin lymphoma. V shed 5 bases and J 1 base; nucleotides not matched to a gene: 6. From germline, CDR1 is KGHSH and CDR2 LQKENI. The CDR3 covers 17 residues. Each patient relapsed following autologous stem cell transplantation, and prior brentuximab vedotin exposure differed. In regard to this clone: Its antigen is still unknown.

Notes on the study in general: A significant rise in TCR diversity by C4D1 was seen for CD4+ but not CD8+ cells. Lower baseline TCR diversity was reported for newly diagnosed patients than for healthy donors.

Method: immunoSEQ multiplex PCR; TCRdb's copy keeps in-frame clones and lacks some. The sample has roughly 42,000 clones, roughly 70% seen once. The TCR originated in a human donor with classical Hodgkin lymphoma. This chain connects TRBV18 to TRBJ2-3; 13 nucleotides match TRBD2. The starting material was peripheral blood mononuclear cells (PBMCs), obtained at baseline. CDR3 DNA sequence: TGTGCCAGCTCATCACTAGCGGGAGGGATCGGCACAGATACGCAGTATTTT. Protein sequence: CASSSLAGGIGTDTQYF.